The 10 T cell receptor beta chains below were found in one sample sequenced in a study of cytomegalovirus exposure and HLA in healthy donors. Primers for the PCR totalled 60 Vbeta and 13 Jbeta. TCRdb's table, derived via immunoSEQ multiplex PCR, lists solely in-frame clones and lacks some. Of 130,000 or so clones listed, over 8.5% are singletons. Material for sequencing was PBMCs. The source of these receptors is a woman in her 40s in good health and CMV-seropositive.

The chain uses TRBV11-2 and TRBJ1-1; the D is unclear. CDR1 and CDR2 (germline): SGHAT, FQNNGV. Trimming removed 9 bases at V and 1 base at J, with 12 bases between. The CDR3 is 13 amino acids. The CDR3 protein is CARRNTGNTEAFF. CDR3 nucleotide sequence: TGTGCCAGACGAAATACGGGGAACACTGAAGCTTTCTTT.

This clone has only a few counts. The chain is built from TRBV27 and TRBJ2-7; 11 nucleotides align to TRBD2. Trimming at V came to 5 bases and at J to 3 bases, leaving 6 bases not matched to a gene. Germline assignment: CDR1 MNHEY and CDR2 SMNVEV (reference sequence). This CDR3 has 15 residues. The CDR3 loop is CASSRRTSGRYEQYF. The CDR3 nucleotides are TGTGCCAGCAGTCGCCGGACTAGCGGGCGCTACGAGCAGTACTTC.

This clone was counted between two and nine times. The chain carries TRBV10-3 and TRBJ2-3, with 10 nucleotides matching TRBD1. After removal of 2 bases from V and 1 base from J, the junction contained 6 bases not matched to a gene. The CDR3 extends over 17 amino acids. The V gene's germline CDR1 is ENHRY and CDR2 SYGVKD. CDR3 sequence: CAISETQTGGRTDTQYF. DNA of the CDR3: TGTGCCATCAGTGAGACCCAGACAGGGGGCCGCACAGATACGCAGTATTTT.

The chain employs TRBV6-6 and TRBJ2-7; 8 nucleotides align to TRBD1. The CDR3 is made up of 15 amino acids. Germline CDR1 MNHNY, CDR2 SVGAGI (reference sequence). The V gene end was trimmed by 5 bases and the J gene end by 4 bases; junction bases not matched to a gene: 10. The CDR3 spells CASSPQGGKRYEQYF. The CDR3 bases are TGTGCCAGCAGTCCACAGGGGGGCAAGAGGTACGAGCAGTACTTC.

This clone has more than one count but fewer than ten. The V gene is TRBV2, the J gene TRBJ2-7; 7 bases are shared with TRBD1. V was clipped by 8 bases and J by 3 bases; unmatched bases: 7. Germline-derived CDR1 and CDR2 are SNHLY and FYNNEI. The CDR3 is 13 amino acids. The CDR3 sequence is CASRQGGFYEQYF. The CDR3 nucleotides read TGTGCCAGCCGACAGGGCGGGTTCTACGAGCAGTACTTC.

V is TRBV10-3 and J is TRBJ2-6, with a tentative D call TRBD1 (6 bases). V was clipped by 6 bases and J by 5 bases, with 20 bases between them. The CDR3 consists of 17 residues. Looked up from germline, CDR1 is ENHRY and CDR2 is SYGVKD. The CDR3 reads CAISIRGIFSRANVLTF. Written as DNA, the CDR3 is TGTGCCATCAGCATCAGGGGCATATTTTCTAGGGCCAACGTCCTGACTTTC.

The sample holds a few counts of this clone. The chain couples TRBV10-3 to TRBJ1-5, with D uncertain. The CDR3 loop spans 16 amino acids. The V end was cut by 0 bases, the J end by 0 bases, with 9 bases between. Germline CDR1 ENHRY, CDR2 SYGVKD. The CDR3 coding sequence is TGTGCCATCAGTGAGTCAGCGGACTATAGCAATCAGCCCCAGCATTTT. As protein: CAISESADYSNQPQHF.

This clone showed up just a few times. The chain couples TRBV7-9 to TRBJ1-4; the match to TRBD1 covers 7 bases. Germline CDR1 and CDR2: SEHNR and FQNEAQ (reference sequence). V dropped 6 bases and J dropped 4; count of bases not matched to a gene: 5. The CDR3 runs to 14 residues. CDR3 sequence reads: CASSLDRNNEKLFF. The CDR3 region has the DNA TGTGCCAGCAGTTTGGACAGGAATAATGAAAAACTGTTTTTT.

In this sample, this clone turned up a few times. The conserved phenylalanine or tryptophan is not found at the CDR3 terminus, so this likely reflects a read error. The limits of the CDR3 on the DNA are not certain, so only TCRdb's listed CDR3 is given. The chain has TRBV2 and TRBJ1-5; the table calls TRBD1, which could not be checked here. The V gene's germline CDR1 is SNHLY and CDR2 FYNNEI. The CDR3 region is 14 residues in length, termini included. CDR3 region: CASSDSDTNQPKHL.

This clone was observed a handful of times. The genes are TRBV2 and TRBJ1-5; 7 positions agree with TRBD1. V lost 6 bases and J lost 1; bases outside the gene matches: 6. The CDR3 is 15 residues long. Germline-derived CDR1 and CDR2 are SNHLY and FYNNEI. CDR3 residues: CASRAGRGSNQPQHF. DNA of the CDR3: TGTGCCAGCAGGGCCGGCAGGGGGAGCAATCAGCCCCAGCATTTT.